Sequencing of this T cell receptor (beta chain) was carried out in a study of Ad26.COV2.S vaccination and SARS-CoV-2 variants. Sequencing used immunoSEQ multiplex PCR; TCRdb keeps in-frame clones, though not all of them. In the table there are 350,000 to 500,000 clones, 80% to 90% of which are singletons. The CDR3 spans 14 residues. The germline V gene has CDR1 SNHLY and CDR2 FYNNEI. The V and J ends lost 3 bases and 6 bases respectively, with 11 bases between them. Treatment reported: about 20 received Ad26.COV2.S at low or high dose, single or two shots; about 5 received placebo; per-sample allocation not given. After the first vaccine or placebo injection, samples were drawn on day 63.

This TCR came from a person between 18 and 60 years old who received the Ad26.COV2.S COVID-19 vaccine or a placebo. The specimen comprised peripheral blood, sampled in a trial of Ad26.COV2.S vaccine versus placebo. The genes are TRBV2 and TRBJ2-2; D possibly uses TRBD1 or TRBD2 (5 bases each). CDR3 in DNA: TGTGCCAGCAGTGAGACCGGGACCCCCGGGGAGCTGTTTTTT. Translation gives CASSETGTPGELFF.